The TCR beta chain under discussion was sequenced for a study of blood T cells in healthy people across ages. Study-level results: Age showed a roughly linear inverse relationship with TCR beta diversity per million T cells.

The donors, healthy Caucasians from Russia, were aged about 6 to 95. This clonotype showed up many times. No antigen is known for it. The authors ran a second PCR of roughly 7 to 11 cycles using a sample-barcoded 5' primer and a J-beta primer mix. Each CDR3 protein is one row after TCRdb ran MiXCR on the 5' RACE reads. Here the sample spans around 1,500,000 distinct CDR3 sequences, 28% being singletons. V lost 5 bases to trimming and J lost 6 bases, with 10 bases between them. This CDR3 has 12 amino acids. The rearrangement links TRBV12-3 or TRBV12-4 to TRBJ1-2; D possibly corresponds to TRBD1 (6 bases). The specimen was blood. The TCR was taken from a woman aged 30 to 39 in good health. In DNA form, the CDR3 reads TGTGCCAGCAGTCAGGGGCTGGATGGCTACACCTTC. Its protein is CASSQGLDGYTF.